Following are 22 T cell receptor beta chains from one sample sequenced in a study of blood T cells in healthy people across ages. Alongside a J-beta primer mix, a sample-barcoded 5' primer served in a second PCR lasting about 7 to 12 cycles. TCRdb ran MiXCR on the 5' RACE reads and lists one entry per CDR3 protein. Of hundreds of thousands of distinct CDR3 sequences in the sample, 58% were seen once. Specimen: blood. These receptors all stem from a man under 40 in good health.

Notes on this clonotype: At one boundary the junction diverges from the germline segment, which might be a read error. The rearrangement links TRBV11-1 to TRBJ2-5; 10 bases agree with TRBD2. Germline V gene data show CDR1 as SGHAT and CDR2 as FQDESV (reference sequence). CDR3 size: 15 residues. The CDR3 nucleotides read TGTGCCAGCAGCCTAGCGGGAGACAGGGAGGAGACCCAGTACTTC. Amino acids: CASSLAGDREETQYF.

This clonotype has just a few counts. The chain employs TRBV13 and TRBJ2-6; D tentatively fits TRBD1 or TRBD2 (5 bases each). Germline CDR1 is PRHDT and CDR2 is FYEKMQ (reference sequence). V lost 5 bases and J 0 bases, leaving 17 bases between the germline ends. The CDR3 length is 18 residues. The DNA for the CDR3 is TGTGCCAGCAGCAACCGGGACCGCCGAATCTCTGGGGCCAACGTCCTGACTTTC. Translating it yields CASSNRDRRISGANVLTF. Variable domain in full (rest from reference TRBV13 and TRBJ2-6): AAGVIQSPRHLIKEKRETATLKCYPIPRHDTVYWYQQGPGQDPQFLISFYEKMQSDKGSIPDRFSAQQFSDYHSELNMSSLELGDSALYFCASSNRDRRISGANVLTFGAGSRLTVL.

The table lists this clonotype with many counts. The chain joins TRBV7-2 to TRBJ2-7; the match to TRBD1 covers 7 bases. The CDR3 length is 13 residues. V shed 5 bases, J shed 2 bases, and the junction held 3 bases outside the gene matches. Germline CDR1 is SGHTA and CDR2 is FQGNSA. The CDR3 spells CASSLDRAYEQYF. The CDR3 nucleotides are TGTGCCAGCAGCCTTGACAGGGCCTACGAGCAGTACTTC.

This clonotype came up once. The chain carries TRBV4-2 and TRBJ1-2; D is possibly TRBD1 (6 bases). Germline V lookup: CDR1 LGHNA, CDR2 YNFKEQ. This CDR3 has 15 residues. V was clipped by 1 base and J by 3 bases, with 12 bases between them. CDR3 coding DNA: TGTGCCAGCAGCCAAGTCTCGGGGGCAGACTATGGCTACACCTTC. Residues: CASSQVSGADYGYTF.

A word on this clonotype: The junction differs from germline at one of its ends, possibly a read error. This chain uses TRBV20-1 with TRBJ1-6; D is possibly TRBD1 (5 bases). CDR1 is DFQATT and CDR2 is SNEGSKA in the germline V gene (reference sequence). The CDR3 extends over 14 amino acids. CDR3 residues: CSARVGPYNSPLHF. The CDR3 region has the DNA TGCAGTGCCAGAGTGGGGCCTTATAATTCACCCCTCCACTTT.

The CDR3 loop reads CASSHLQGVGYEQYF. CDR3 DNA: TGCGCCAGCAGCCATCTACAGGGAGTCGGCTACGAGCAGTACTTC. The V gene is TRBV4-1, the J gene TRBJ2-7; the D gene is possibly TRBD1 (6 bases). The CDR3 has 15 residues. V was pared by 3 bases and J by 3 bases, with 15 bases between. The germline CDR1 and CDR2 sequences are MGHRA and YSYEKL.

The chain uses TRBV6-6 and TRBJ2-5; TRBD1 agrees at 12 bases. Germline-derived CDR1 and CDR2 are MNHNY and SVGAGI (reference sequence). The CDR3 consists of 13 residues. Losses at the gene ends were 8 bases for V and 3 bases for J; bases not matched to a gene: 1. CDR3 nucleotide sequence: TGTGCCAGCGGGACAGGGGGCGAAGAGACCCAGTACTTC. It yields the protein CASGTGGEETQYF.

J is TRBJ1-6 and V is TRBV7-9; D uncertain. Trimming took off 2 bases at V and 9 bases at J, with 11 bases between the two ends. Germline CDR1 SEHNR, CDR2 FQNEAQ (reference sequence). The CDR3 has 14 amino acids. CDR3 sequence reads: CASSLSVNGSPLHF. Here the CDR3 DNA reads TGTGCCAGCAGCTTATCAGTGAACGGTTCACCCCTCCACTTT.

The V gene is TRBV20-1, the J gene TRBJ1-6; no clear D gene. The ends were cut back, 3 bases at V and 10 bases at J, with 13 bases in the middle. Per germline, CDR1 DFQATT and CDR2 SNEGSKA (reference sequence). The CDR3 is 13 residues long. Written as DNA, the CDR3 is TGCAGTGCTAGCTCGGGGAGGTTATCACCCCTCCACTTT. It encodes CSASSGRLSPLHF.

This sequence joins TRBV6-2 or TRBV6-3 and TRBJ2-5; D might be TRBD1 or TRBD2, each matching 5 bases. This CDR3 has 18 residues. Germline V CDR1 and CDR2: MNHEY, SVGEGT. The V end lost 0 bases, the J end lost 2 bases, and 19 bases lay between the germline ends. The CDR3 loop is CASSYSKSGRGAQETQYF. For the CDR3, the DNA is TGTGCCAGCAGTTACTCGAAGTCCGGCAGAGGGGCACAAGAGACCCAGTACTTC.

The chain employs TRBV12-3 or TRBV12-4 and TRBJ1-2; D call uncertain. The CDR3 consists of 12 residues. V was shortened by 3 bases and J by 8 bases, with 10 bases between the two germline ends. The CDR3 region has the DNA TGTGCCAGCAGTTTCCGCAAGGGCGGCTACACCTTC. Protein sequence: CASSFRKGGYTF.

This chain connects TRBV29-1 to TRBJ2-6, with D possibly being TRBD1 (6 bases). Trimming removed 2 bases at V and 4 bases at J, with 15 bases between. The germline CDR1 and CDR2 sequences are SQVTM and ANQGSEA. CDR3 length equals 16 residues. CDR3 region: CSVEFQQGLGANVLTF. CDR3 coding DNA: TGCAGCGTTGAATTCCAACAGGGTTTGGGGGCCAACGTCCTGACTTTC.

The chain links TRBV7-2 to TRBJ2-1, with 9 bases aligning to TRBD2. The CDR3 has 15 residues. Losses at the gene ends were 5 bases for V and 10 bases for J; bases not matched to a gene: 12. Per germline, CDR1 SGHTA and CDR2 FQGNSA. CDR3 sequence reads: CASSASGGRAWEQFF. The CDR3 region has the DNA TGTGCCAGCAGCGCGAGTGGCGGGAGGGCCTGGGAGCAGTTCTTC.

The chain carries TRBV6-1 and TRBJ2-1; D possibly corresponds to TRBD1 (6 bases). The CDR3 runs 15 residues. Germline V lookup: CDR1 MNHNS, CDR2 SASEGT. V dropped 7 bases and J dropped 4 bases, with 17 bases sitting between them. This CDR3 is CASILDGGLYNEQFF. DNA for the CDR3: TGTGCCAGCATCCTAGATGGGGGCCTGTACAATGAGCAGTTCTTC.

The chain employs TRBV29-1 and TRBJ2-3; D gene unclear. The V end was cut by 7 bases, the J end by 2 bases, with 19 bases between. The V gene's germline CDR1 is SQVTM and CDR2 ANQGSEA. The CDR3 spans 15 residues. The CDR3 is CSARPRKGITDTQYF. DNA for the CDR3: TGCAGCGCTCGACCCAGGAAAGGGATCACAGATACGCAGTATTTT.

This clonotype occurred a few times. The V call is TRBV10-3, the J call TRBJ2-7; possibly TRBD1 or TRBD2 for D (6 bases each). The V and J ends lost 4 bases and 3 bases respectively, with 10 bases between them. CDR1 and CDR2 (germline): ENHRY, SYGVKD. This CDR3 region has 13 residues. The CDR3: CAISGGGNYEQYF. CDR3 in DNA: TGTGCCATCAGTGGAGGGGGGAACTACGAGCAGTACTTC.

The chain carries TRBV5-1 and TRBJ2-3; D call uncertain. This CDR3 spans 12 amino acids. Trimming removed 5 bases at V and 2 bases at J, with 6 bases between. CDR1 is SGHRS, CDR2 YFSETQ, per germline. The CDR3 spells CASREPTDTQYF. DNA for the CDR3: TGCGCCAGCAGGGAGCCCACAGATACGCAGTATTTT.

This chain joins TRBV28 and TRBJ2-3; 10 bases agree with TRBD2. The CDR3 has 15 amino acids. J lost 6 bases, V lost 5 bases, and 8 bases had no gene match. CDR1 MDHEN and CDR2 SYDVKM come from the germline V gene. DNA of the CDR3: TGTGCCAGCAGTACGGCTAGCGGGAGTCGGGATACGCAGTATTTT. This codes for CASSTASGSRDTQYF.

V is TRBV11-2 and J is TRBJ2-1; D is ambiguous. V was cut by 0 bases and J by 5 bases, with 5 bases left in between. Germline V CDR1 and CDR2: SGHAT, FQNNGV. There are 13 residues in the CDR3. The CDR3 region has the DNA TGTGCCAGCAGCTTAGATCTCCACAATGAGCAGTTCTTC. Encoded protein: CASSLDLHNEQFF.

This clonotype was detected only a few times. DNA of the CDR3: TGCAGCGCCCGTGGAGGGGCTCGAGGCTACACCTTC. The encoded protein is CSARGGARGYTF. The rearrangement links TRBV20-1 to TRBJ1-2, with a possible D match to TRBD1 (5 bases). Germline assignment: CDR1 DFQATT and CDR2 SNEGSKA (reference sequence). CDR3 length equals 12 residues.

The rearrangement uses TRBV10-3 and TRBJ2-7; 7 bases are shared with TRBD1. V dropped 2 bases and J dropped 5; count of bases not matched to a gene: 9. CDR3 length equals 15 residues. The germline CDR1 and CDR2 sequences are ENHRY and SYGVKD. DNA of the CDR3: TGTGCCATCAGTGAGCCCAACGACAGGGTCCACGAGCAGTACTTC. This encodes CAISEPNDRVHEQYF.

The CDR3 DNA sequence: TGTGCCAGCAGCCAACCCAATGAGCAGTACTTC. Its translation is CASSQPNEQYF. The chain uses TRBV3-1 and TRBJ2-5; no clear D. The CDR3 consists of 11 residues. CDR1 is LGHDT and CDR2 is YNNKEL in the germline V gene (reference sequence). V was cut by 2 bases and J by 11 bases, with 9 bases left in between.